Below, 26 T cell receptor beta chains from the same sample are listed, as sequenced in a study of blood T cells in healthy people across ages. Through a sample-barcoded 5' primer and a J-beta primer mix, a second PCR was run for roughly 6 to 12 cycles. Using its own MiXCR run on the 5' RACE reads, TCRdb lists one record per CDR3 protein. In the table there are over 1,500,000 distinct CDR3 sequences, about two fifths of which are singletons. Sequencing input: blood. These receptors were obtained from a human donor in good health.

This clonotype was observed a handful of times. The chain links TRBV5-1 to TRBJ1-2, with D possibly matching TRBD1 (6 bases). Germline V gives CDR1 SGHRS, CDR2 YFSETQ. V shed 1 base and J shed 3 bases, with 10 bases lying between them. CDR3 length equals 14 residues. The CDR3 DNA follows: TGCGCCAGCAGCTTGTCAGGGGAGGACTATGGCTACACCTTC. Residues: CASSLSGEDYGYTF. Combining the CDR3 with reference TRBV5-1 and TRBJ1-2 gives the whole variable domain KAGVTQTPRYLIKTRGQQVTLSCSPISGHRSVSWYQQTPGQGLQFLFEYFSETQRNKGNFPGRFSGRQFSNSRSEMNVSTLELGDSALYLCASSLSGEDYGYTFGSGTRLTVV.

This clonotype was found many times. The chain recombines TRBV20-1 with TRBJ2-4; 8 nucleotides align to TRBD1. Germline-derived CDR1 and CDR2 are DFQATT and SNEGSKA (reference sequence). There are 13 residues in the CDR3. V lost 5 bases, J lost 8 bases, and 8 bases stayed unmatched. The CDR3 here is CSASTGVGDIQYF. CDR3 DNA: TGCAGTGCTTCGACAGGGGTCGGGGACATTCAGTACTTC.

The V gene is TRBV7-2, the J gene TRBJ2-7; TRBD1 matches at 9 bases. The CDR3 has 14 residues. Germline-derived CDR1 and CDR2 are SGHTA and FQGNSA. J gave up 4 bases and V 5 bases, and 6 bases lay outside the gene matches. CDR3 in amino acids: CASSQRQGGYEQYF. For the CDR3, the DNA is TGTGCCAGCAGCCAAAGACAGGGGGGTTACGAGCAGTACTTC.

V is TRBV7-6 and J is TRBJ1-2; no clear D. Per germline, CDR1 SGHVS and CDR2 FNYEAQ. This CDR3 is built from 16 residues. V lost 2 bases and J 0 bases, leaving 13 bases between the germline ends. The CDR3 bases are TGTGCCAGCAGCTTACGGGCGGCCAATACTAACTATGGCTACACCTTC. It specifies CASSLRAANTNYGYTF.

J is TRBJ1-4 and V is TRBV29-1; unclear D gene. The CDR3 runs to 12 residues. The V gene's germline CDR1 is SQVTM and CDR2 ANQGSEA. V was trimmed by 4 bases and J by 6 bases, leaving 9 bases between them. CDR3: CSVGKGDEKLFF. Written as DNA, the CDR3 is TGCAGCGTTGGAAAGGGTGATGAAAAACTGTTTTTT.

The gene calls are TRBV4-2 and TRBJ2-3; 8 bases line up with TRBD1. The CDR3 is 15 residues long. Germline-derived CDR1 and CDR2 are LGHNA and YNFKEQ. J gave up 2 bases and V 3 bases, and 4 bases lay outside the gene matches. The CDR3 DNA is TGTGCCAGCAGCCATCTACAGGGGGACACAGATACGCAGTATTTT. The encoded protein is CASSHLQGDTDTQYF.

This clonotype has just a few counts. J is TRBJ2-5 and V is TRBV7-9, with a tentative D call TRBD2 (6 bases). This CDR3 region has 17 residues. Trimming took off 7 bases at V and 4 bases at J, with 25 bases between the two ends. Germline values: CDR1 SEHNR, CDR2 FQNEAQ (reference sequence). CDR3 sequence: CASMEGKLVRPTETQYF. CDR3 bases: TGTGCCAGCATGGAGGGTAAATTGGTTAGACCAACAGAGACCCAGTACTTC.

This clonotype was found a few times. V gene TRBV5-1 combines with J gene TRBJ2-1; 7 bases map to TRBD1. Losses at the gene ends were 1 base for V and 6 bases for J; bases not matched to a gene: 10. The CDR3 is 16 residues long. Germline V gives CDR1 SGHRS, CDR2 YFSETQ. The chain's CDR3 is CASSLTRTGVGNEQFF. In DNA, the CDR3 is TGCGCCAGCAGCTTGACCAGGACAGGTGTCGGCAATGAGCAGTTCTTC.

This clonotype was counted at least ten times. This chain uses TRBV9 with TRBJ2-1, with D unresolved. V lost 4 bases and J lost 9, with 11 bases in between. The CDR3 extends over 12 amino acids. Germline lookup yields CDR1 SGDLS and CDR2 YYNGEE. In nucleotides, the CDR3 is TGTGCCAGCAGCCCCTGGGGTGGTGAGCAGTTCTTC. Protein: CASSPWGGEQFF.

This sequence joins TRBV10-3 and TRBJ1-1; no clear D gene. CDR3 length: 13 amino acids. CDR1 and CDR2 from the germline V gene are ENHRY and SYGVKD. V was clipped by 2 bases and J by 1 base, with 5 bases between them. The CDR3 sequence is CAISEHGNTEAFF. The DNA for the CDR3 is TGTGCCATCAGTGAGCACGGGAACACTGAAGCTTTCTTT.

This clonotype was observed a handful of times. The chain recombines TRBV24-1 with TRBJ2-1; TRBD1 matches at 12 bases. Germline lookup yields CDR1 KGHDR and CDR2 SFDVKD. The J segment lost 10 bases and the V segment lost 9 bases, leaving 3 bases of the junction unmatched. The CDR3 contains 12 residues. The CDR3 DNA is TGTGCCACCGGGACAGGGGGCTGGGAGCAGTTCTTC. Its translation: CATGTGGWEQFF.

The chain uses TRBV6-5 and TRBJ2-1, with 8 bases fitting TRBD2. From germline, CDR1 is MNHEY and CDR2 SVGAGI. V lost 6 bases and J lost 2; bases outside the gene matches: 6. The CDR3 is made up of 15 amino acids. This CDR3 reads CASRPGGDTYNEQFF. As DNA, the CDR3 is TGTGCCAGCAGACCCGGGGGGGACACCTACAATGAGCAGTTCTTC.

The V call is TRBV2, the J call TRBJ1-1; no clear D gene. V was clipped by 11 bases and J by 0 bases, with 13 bases between them. The CDR3 spans 13 residues. CDR1 SNHLY and CDR2 FYNNEI come from the germline V gene. The CDR3 spells CAVGPYLNTEAFF. CDR3 nucleotides: TGTGCCGTCGGACCGTACCTGAACACTGAAGCTTTCTTT. The whole variable domain, filled in from reference TRBV2 and TRBJ1-1, reads EPEVTQTPSHQVTQMGQEVILRCVPISNHLYFYWYRQILGQKVEFLVSFYNNEISEKSEIFDDQFSVERPDGSNFTLKIRSTKLEDSAMYFCAVGPYLNTEAFFGQGTRLTVV.

This clonotype was detected a few times. The rearrangement uses TRBV7-2 and TRBJ2-1; no reliable D call. This CDR3 has 14 residues. CDR1 and CDR2 (germline): SGHTA, FQGNSA. V was trimmed by 5 bases and J by 1 base, leaving 9 bases between them. The CDR3 bases are TGTGCCAGCAGCAGTTCCAGGTCCTACAATGAGCAGTTCTTC. Its translation: CASSSSRSYNEQFF.

The chain recombines TRBV5-6 with TRBJ2-5, with TRBD1 matching 7 bases. V gave up 1 base and J gave up 4 bases; unmatched junction bases: 7. The CDR3 consists of 15 residues. The germline V gene has CDR1 SGHDT and CDR2 YYEEEE. The chain's CDR3 is CASSLPWDSRETQYF. For the CDR3, the DNA is TGTGCCAGCAGCTTGCCCTGGGACAGTCGAGAGACCCAGTACTTC.

This clonotype showed up many times. The J gene is TRBJ2-3, the V gene TRBV9; D perhaps matches TRBD1 (6 bases). CDR3 length equals 14 residues. The ends were cut back, 5 bases at V and 0 bases at J, with 10 bases in the middle. Germline CDR1 and CDR2: SGDLS and YYNGEE. The DNA of the CDR3 is TGTGCCAGCAGTGTGGACAGTAGCACAGATACGCAGTATTTT. It translates to CASSVDSSTDTQYF.

In DNA form, the CDR3 reads TGTGCCAGCAGTTCCCCGGGACTAGACAATGAGCAGTTCTTC. Residues: CASSSPGLDNEQFF. This rearrangement joins TRBV28 to TRBJ2-1; 8 bases fit TRBD2. Germline CDR1 reads MDHEN; CDR2 reads SYDVKM. The CDR3 has 14 amino acids. J lost 5 bases, V lost 4 bases, and 4 bases had no gene match.

This clonotype came up a few times. V usage is TRBV7-2 and J usage is TRBJ2-1, with D maybe TRBD2 (5 bases). CDR1 is SGHTA, CDR2 FQGNSA, per germline. The CDR3 sequence is 13 residues long. V lost 5 bases, J lost 3 bases, and 8 bases lay in between. CDR3 protein: CASSPAGYNEQFF. CDR3 nucleotides: TGTGCCAGCAGCCCCGCGGGCTACAATGAGCAGTTCTTC.

This clonotype has only a few counts. J is TRBJ2-1 and V is TRBV18; 8 positions agree with TRBD2. The CDR3 extends over 15 amino acids. Germline V CDR1 and CDR2: KGHSH, LQKENI. The V and J ends lost 1 base and 9 bases, in that order; junction bases with no gene match: 8. DNA of the CDR3: TGTGCCAGCTCACCACGAGTGACTAGCGCTGGTGAGCAGTTCTTC. It yields the protein CASSPRVTSAGEQFF.

This clonotype was counted a few times. The chain couples TRBV28 to TRBJ1-2; no reliable D call. The CDR3 loop spans 12 amino acids. Germline CDR1 is MDHEN and CDR2 is SYDVKM. Trimming took off 8 bases at V and 1 base at J, with 8 bases between the two ends. CDR3 in DNA: TGTGCCAGCGATAAGAATAACTATGGCTACACCTTC. Protein: CASDKNNYGYTF.

The V gene is TRBV5-5, the J gene TRBJ2-3; possibly TRBD2 for D (5 bases). V dropped 0 bases and J dropped 5 bases, with 13 bases sitting between them. The CDR3 is 15 amino acids. CDR1 is SGHKS and CDR2 is YYEKEE in the germline V gene (reference sequence). CDR3: CASSLEAEYLDTQYF. The DNA for the CDR3 is TGTGCCAGCAGCTTGGAAGCGGAGTATTTAGATACGCAGTATTTT.

In its sample, this clonotype was seen a few times. The genes are TRBV7-3 and TRBJ2-6, with D uncertain. There are 16 residues in the CDR3. Germline V gives CDR1 SGHTA, CDR2 FQGTGA. V was trimmed by 2 bases and J by 3 bases, leaving 11 bases between them. CDR3 bases: TGTGCCAGCAGCTTATCCGCCTTGGGTGGGGCCAACGTCCTGACTTTC. Translated: CASSLSALGGANVLTF.

This chain links TRBV11-2 with TRBJ1-1; 7 nucleotides line up with TRBD1. Trimming cost V 3 bases and J 10 bases; bases outside gene matches: 20. CDR1 SGHAT and CDR2 FQNNGV come from the germline V gene. The CDR3 loop spans 17 amino acids. The DNA of the CDR3 is TGTGCCAGCAGCTTCCTGACCGGGACAGCCGCTGATCCGGGAGCTTTCTTT. It yields the protein CASSFLTGTAADPGAFF.

Concerning this clonotype itself: A much larger clonotype is one base distant, so this may be a read error. The genes are TRBV20-1 and TRBJ2-1, with D possibly being TRBD1 (5 bases). V shed 5 bases and J shed 5 bases, with 10 bases lying between them. This CDR3 comprises 12 residues. Germline assignment: CDR1 DFQATT and CDR2 SNEGSKA (reference sequence). The CDR3 nucleotides are TGCAGTGCTGGGAAAGGGGACAATGAGCAGTTCTTC. The encoded protein is CSAGKGDNEQFF.

A few counts support this clonotype. The chain combines TRBV20-1 with TRBJ1-4; weak D call: TRBD1 (5 bases). Germline V lookup: CDR1 DFQATT, CDR2 SNEGSKA (reference sequence). V lost 3 bases and J lost 5, with 7 bases in between. This CDR3 has 12 amino acids. This CDR3 reads CSASRQNEKLFF. The CDR3 DNA reads TGCAGTGCTAGCAGACAGAATGAAAAACTGTTTTTT.

This chain links TRBV4-3 with TRBJ2-1; the D gene is possibly TRBD2 (6 bases). Germline loops: CDR1 LGHNA, CDR2 YSLEER. This CDR3 region has 17 residues. Trimming took off 0 bases at V and 2 bases at J, with 14 bases between the two ends. CDR3 amino acids: CASSQDSGGVAYNEQFF. The CDR3 DNA is TGCGCCAGCAGCCAAGATTCCGGGGGAGTAGCCTACAATGAGCAGTTCTTC.